Listed below are T cell receptor beta chains from one sample, sequenced in a study of blood T cell repertoires in COVID-19. Generated by immunoSEQ multiplex PCR, the TCRdb table keeps only in-frame clones and is missing some. The sample shows around 200,000 clones, 86% of them seen only once. Input material: PBMCs or T cells enriched from blood (not recorded which). The receptors stem from a young woman who had been exposed to COVID-19. Each CDR3 is given with its conserved first and last residue. D genes are given only for firm matches. Rows may omit the clone size; those that give it use once, few, many or a size class.

d_call j_call clone_size v_call cdr3_nt cdr3_aa
. TRBJ2-1 . TRBV14 TGTGCCAGCAGCCCCGAGGTGGGAGCGGGACATCCAGGCAACAATGAGCAGTTCTTC CASSPEVGAGHPGNNEQFF
TRBD1 TRBJ1-2 . TRBV5-1 TGCGCCAGCAGCTCCGGACAGGGGGTATATGGCTACACCTTC CASSSGQGVYGYTF
. TRBJ1-2 few TRBV25-1 TGTGCCAGCAGTGAAGTCGGCGGATCCTATGGCTACACCTTC CASSEVGGSYGYTF
. TRBJ1-6 . TRBV30 TGTGCCTGGAGGACAGGCTCGAGCTCCTATAATTCACCCCTCCACTTT CAWRTGSSSYNSPLHF
. TRBJ2-7 . TRBV5-6 TGTGCCAGCAGCCGGGACTCCTACTACGAGCAGTACTTC CASSRDSYYEQYF
. TRBJ1-5 once TRBV5-8 TGTGCCAGCAGCACTACAGGGAACAATCAGCCCCAGCATTTT CASSTTGNNQPQHF
TRBD2 TRBJ2-1 few TRBV4-2 TGTGCCAGCAGCCAAGCCCTTACGGGGGGGCAGAATGAGCAGTTCTTC CASSQALTGGQNEQFF
. TRBJ1-1 once TRBV2 TGTGCCAGCAGTGAGCACGGGTATGGGAACACTGAAGCTTTCTTT CASSEHGYGNTEAFF
. TRBJ1-2 . TRBV28 TGTGCCAGCAGTTCCCCTGGGGGGGGCCAAACCCGGCGTGGCTACACCTTC CASSSPGGGQTRRGYTF
. TRBJ2-7 . TRBV27 TGTGCCAGCAGGGGGGGGCAGGGTAGACACTACGAGCAGTACTTC CASRGGQGRHYEQYF
TRBD1 TRBJ1-4 few TRBV5-1 TGCGCCAGCAGCTTGGTAGCGACAGGGGATACTAATGAAAAACTGTTTTTT CASSLVATGDTNEKLFF
. TRBJ2-7 . TRBV27 TGTGCCAGCAGTCCCGGACAGAGCATCCTCGAGCAGTACTTC CASSPGQSILEQYF
. TRBJ1-1 . TRBV5-1 TGCGCCAGCAGCTTGACGGCTTCGGGGAACACTGAAGCTTTCTTT CASSLTASGNTEAFF
. TRBJ1-1 . TRBV6-1 TGTGCCAGCAGTGAAAGGGAGGGGTTAGAAGCTTTCTTT CASSEREGLEAFF
TRBD1 TRBJ1-5 . TRBV6-1 TGTGCCAGCAGTGAAAGGGGGTCCGGGACAGGAGAGCGCTGGCCCCAGCATTTT CASSERGSGTGERWPQHF
. TRBJ2-7 once TRBV5-1 TGCGCCAGCAGCTTGGGGCAGGGAATCTCCTACGAGCAGTACTTC CASSLGQGISYEQYF
. TRBJ2-3 . TRBV4-2 TGTGCCAGCAGCTTACACGAGGGGGCAGATACGCAGTATTTT CASSLHEGADTQYF
. TRBJ2-1 . TRBV25-1 TGTGCCAGCACGACGACAGTTAACCTCTACAATGAGCAGTTCTTC CASTTTVNLYNEQFF
TRBD2 TRBJ2-1 . TRBV3-1/TRBV3-2 TGTGCCAGCAGCCAAGAGACTAGCGGGAGCTACAATGAGCAGTTCTTC CASSQETSGSYNEQFF
. TRBJ1-5 many TRBV12-3/TRBV12-4 TGTGCCAGCGGAGTCAATCAGCCCCAGCATTTT CASGVNQPQHF
TRBD1 TRBJ1-1 . TRBV9 TGTGCCAGCAGCGACGGGACAGACACTGAAGCTTTCTTT CASSDGTDTEAFF
TRBD2 TRBJ2-1 . TRBV10-3 TGTGCCATCACTAGCGGGGGGGCTTTTGAGCAGTTCTTC CAITSGGAFEQFF
. TRBJ2-1 . TRBV18 TGTGCCAGCTCCCCCCCTAACCCCAGGGCAGATGGGGAGCAGTTCTTC CASSPPNPRADGEQFF
. TRBJ2-7 once TRBV18 TGTGCCAGCTCACCCGACAGAGCATACTACGAGCAGTACTTC CASSPDRAYYEQYF
. TRBJ2-3 . TRBV5-1 TGCGCCAGCAGCTTGGGAGTAGACTACACAGATACGCAGTATTTT CASSLGVDYTDTQYF
. TRBJ2-7 . TRBV30 TGTGCCTGGGGGTACAGCGGCGGGTACGAGCAGTACTTC CAWGYSGGYEQYF
TRBD1 TRBJ2-7 . TRBV10-1 TGCGCCAGCAGTGAGGGGACAGGGGGTTTCCCCTACGAGCAGTACTTC CASSEGTGGFPYEQYF
TRBD1 TRBJ2-7 . TRBV3-1/TRBV3-2 TGTGCCAGCAGCCAAAGGACAGGACGCTACGAGCAGTACTTC CASSQRTGRYEQYF
TRBD1 TRBJ1-1 . TRBV5-1 TGCGCCAGCAGCTTGGGGCGACCCGGGACAGCCTACACTGAAGCTTTCTTT CASSLGRPGTAYTEAFF
TRBD1 TRBJ1-5 . TRBV29-1 TGCAGCGTTGGGGACAGAAATCAGCCCCAGCATTTT CSVGDRNQPQHF
TRBD1 TRBJ1-1 . TRBV29-1 TGCAGCGTTAGACAGGGGGAGATGAACACTGAAGCTTTCTTT CSVRQGEMNTEAFF
TRBD1 TRBJ1-3 . TRBV3-1/TRBV3-2 TGTGCCAGCAGCCACAAGGGGGACAGGGGGCTGTCTGGAAACACCATATATTTT CASSHKGDRGLSGNTIYF
TRBD1 TRBJ2-3 . TRBV20-1 TGCAGTGCTAGTAACAGGGTCAGGGGGGATACGCAGTATTTT CSASNRVRGDTQYF
TRBD1 TRBJ2-7 . TRBV7-8 TGTGCCAGCAGCGCAACAGGGGAAAGCTACGAGCAGTACTTC CASSATGESYEQYF
. TRBJ1-3 once TRBV6-1 TGTGCCAGCAGTGAAAAGGGGCGGGAAAACACCATATATTTT CASSEKGRENTIYF
. TRBJ2-1 . TRBV19 TGTGCCAGTAGTATTGGGTCGGGGAACTCCTACAATGAGCAGTTCTTC CASSIGSGNSYNEQFF
TRBD1 TRBJ2-2 . TRBV7-9 TGTGCCAGCAGCTTAGGGACAGGGGGCAATGTCGGGGAGCTGTTTTTT CASSLGTGGNVGELFF
TRBD1 TRBJ1-1 . TRBV25-1 TGTGCCAGCAGTGCCCCCCCGGGACAGGGAAGGATGGGAACTGAAGCTTTCTTT CASSAPPGQGRMGTEAFF
TRBD1 TRBJ2-2 . TRBV5-1 TGCGCCAGCAGCCCATGGACAGGGGGCCCCGGGGAGCTGTTTTTT CASSPWTGGPGELFF
. TRBJ1-2 . TRBV19 TGTGCCAGTAGTAGAGCCGGGGGTGACTATGGCTACACCTTC CASSRAGGDYGYTF
. TRBJ2-3 . TRBV30 TGTGCCTGGAGCCCCGCGGATACGCAGTATTTT CAWSPADTQYF
TRBD1 TRBJ1-3 . TRBV30 TGTGCCTGGAGTGTGGGACAGGGGGCGGGAGGAAACACCATATATTTT CAWSVGQGAGGNTIYF
TRBD2 TRBJ2-2 . TRBV9 TGTGCCAGCAGCGTAGTACTAGCGGGGTTGTACACCGGGGAGCTGTTTTTT CASSVVLAGLYTGELFF
TRBD1 TRBJ1-5 . TRBV4-1 TGCGCCAGCAGCCAACGAATCAGGGGGCACGGCAATCAGCCCCAGCATTTT CASSQRIRGHGNQPQHF
. TRBJ1-2 . TRBV2 TGTGCCAGCAGTGCTGGGGGCGTTCATCTGTATGGCTACACCTTC CASSAGGVHLYGYTF
TRBD1 TRBJ1-2 . TRBV3-1/TRBV3-2 TGTGCCAGCAGCCAAGATGCAGGGGGCGATTTTAGGGGCTACACCTTC CASSQDAGGDFRGYTF
. TRBJ1-5 many TRBV7-2 TGTGCCAGCAGCTTAAACAGGGGCAATCAGCCCCAGCATTTT CASSLNRGNQPQHF
TRBD1 TRBJ1-2 . TRBV3-1/TRBV3-2 TGTGCCAGCAGCCTTATGGGACAGCAAGCTAACTATGGCTACACCTTC CASSLMGQQANYGYTF
TRBD2 TRBJ2-3 . TRBV7-8 TGTGCCAGCAGCTTAGGGCCGGGACTAGCGGACTACACAGATACGCAGTATTTT CASSLGPGLADYTDTQYF
TRBD1 TRBJ2-3 once TRBV5-5 TGTGCCAGCAGCTTGGGGACAGGGAAATTAACAGATACGCAGTATTTT CASSLGTGKLTDTQYF
. TRBJ1-5 . TRBV12-3/TRBV12-4 TGTGCCAGCACTCCGGGTCAGAGTCAGCCCCAGCATTTT CASTPGQSQPQHF
. TRBJ1-6 . TRBV19 TGTGCCAGTAGTCCCGGCGGGGGCGGGTCACCCCTCCACTTT CASSPGGGGSPLHF
TRBD1 TRBJ2-4 . TRBV19 TGTGCCAGTAGCAGGGGGAAAAACATTCAGTACTTC CASSRGKNIQYF
. TRBJ1-5 . TRBV30 TGTGCCTGGAGTGTACTCAATAGCAATCAGCCCCAGCATTTT CAWSVLNSNQPQHF
. TRBJ1-5 . TRBV5-1 TGCGCCAGCAGCTTCCACCCAGTGGGGGCTGGTCAGCCCCAGCATTTT CASSFHPVGAGQPQHF
. TRBJ1-3 . TRBV6-5 TGTGCCAGCCGCTCAGTCGGAAACACCATATATTTT CASRSVGNTIYF
TRBD1 TRBJ1-2 . TRBV19 TGTGCCAGTAGTACCCCCAAAGACAGGGGGGCATATGGCTACACCTTC CASSTPKDRGAYGYTF
. TRBJ2-7 . TRBV5-1 TGCGCCAGCAGCTTGGCCGGAGGGGGCGGATACGAGCAGTACTTC CASSLAGGGGYEQYF